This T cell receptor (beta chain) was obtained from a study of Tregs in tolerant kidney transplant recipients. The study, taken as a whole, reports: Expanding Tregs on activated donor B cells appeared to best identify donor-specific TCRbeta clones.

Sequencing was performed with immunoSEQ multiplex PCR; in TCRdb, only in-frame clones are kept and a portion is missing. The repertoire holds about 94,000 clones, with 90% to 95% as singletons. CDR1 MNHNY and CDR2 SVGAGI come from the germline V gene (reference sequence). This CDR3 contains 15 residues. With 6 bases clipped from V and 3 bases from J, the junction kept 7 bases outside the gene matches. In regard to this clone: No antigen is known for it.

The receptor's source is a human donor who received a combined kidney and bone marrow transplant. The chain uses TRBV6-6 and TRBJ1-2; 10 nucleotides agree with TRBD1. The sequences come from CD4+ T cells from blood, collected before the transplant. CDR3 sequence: CASSQPGQGYYGYTF. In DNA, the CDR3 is TGTGCCAGCAGCCAACCGGGACAGGGGTACTATGGCTACACCTTC.